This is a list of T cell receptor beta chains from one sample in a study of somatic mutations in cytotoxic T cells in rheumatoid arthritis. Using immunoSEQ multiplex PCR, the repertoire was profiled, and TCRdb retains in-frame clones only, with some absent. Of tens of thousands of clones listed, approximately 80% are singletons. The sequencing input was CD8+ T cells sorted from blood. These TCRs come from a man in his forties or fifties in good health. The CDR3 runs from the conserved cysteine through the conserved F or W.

CASSLYRQSNQPQHF | TRBV6-5
CASSLLPRSYNEQFF | TRBV27
CASSTMGDSSEQYF | TRBV28
CASSFGGIEQTQYF | TRBV5-4
CASSIGPGSSYEQYF | TRBV19
CASSITPSEILYEQFF | TRBV19
CASGGTGNTIYF | TRBV6-5
CASSFGPDRGNTGELFF | TRBV5-1
CASSYRGYEQYF | TRBV28
CASSIIHAADEQYF | TRBV19
CASSFVSGYEQYF | TRBV11-2
CASSFAPFMGLADRRDNEQFF | TRBV5-1
CASSQVGVGNTIYF | TRBV4-1
CASSSRYEQYF | TRBV27
CAIQYSGANVLTF | TRBV11-3
CASSYRAEQPQHF | TRBV6-5
CASGHPSYEQYF | TRBV6-6
CASSTFRGGSYEQYF | TRBV27
CASSTGTGPYEQYF | TRBV5-4
CASSAGTLNEQFF | TRBV18
CSVDGLAGGDNEQFF | TRBV29-1
CASSLGLTALGEQFF | TRBV7-6
CASSPTPSYEQYF | TRBV27
CASSPRLATNEKLFF | TRBV7-8
CAISDPTGTEDEKLFF | TRBV10-3
CASSQDSLEKLFF | TRBV14
CASKTAYNEQFF | TRBV13
CATGSYNEQFF | TRBV9
CASSDPAGGNGTQYF | TRBV10-2
CASSLWVLSGVTDTQYF | TRBV28
CASSVVGTSGSLGNEQFF | TRBV9
CASTHGSNEQFF | TRBV27
CASSLIGLQETQYF | TRBV11-2
CASSSDPASYEQYF | TRBV9
CASTPPLVEGLYF | TRBV25-1
CASSPRDWGVEQYF | TRBV6-5
CASSIGYSPNYGYTF | TRBV19
CASVLGNTEAFF | TRBV25-1
CASSRSGTGIPDTQYF | TRBV14
CATVSGKSYNEQFF | TRBV18
CASSLGLAGNTQYF | TRBV7-2
CASSPFGLEKQGRYNEQFF | TRBV14
CASSLGTSGAYEQYF | TRBV9
CASYRPGGDGYTF | TRBV5-4
CASSGGWDTEAFF | TRBV9
CSAVRGNTGELFF | TRBV29-1
CASSWDRVHLYEQYF | TRBV25-1
CASSIRDLPYEQYF | TRBV18
CASSWGGGGKNTEAFF | TRBV5-8
CASSYPGLSSYNEQFF | TRBV27
CASSGPASYEQYF | TRBV5-5
CASSLPDTSGRAGTGELFF | TRBV28
CASRTLGSRAEPQHF | TRBV27
CAISESTSGAHSYEQYF | TRBV10-3
CASSPGLAGSQETQYF | TRBV5-1
CASSLVPVSEQYF | TRBV5-1
CASSLGGKGRNEQFF | TRBV13